Shown below are 27 T cell receptor beta chains from a single sample sequenced in a study of T-cell reconstitution after alpha-beta-depleted transplantation in children. As it was prepared, the TCRbeta library received unique molecular identifiers. TCRdb passed the PCR reads through MiXCR, listing each CDR3 protein once. The sample has roughly 500,000 distinct CDR3 sequences, around a third seen once; the top ten hold 2% to 3%. This material consisted of PBMCs from the stem cell graft donor, taken from the stem cell graft. Source of these receptors: a human donor who donated a stem cell graft to a child with aplastic anemia.

This clonotype was detected only once. V and J are TRBV12-3 or TRBV12-4 and TRBJ1-4, with a weak D call TRBD1 (6 bases). This CDR3 is 14 amino acids long. V gave up 7 bases and J gave up 6 bases, with 15 bases separating them. For the CDR3, the DNA is TGTGCCAGCAACCTTGCGGGGGCTCATGAAAAACTGTTTTTT. Protein product: CASNLAGAHEKLFF.

The V and J genes are TRBV10-2 and TRBJ2-1; the D call may be TRBD1 or TRBD2 (6 bases each). Germline assignment: CDR1 WSHSY and CDR2 SAAADI. This CDR3 contains 13 residues. V lost 0 bases to trimming and J lost 8 bases, with 8 bases between them. The CDR3 DNA follows: TGCGCCAGCAGTGAGTCGAGGGGGGATGAGCAGTTCTTC. Its protein product is CASSESRGDEQFF.

The V gene is TRBV20-1, the J gene TRBJ2-3, with D possibly TRBD2 on 6 matching bases. This CDR3 has 14 residues. From germline, CDR1 is DFQATT and CDR2 SNEGSKA (reference sequence). Trimming stripped 3 bases from V and 4 bases from J, with 14 bases between. The CDR3 DNA reads TGCAGTGCTAGTAGCCGGGAGTATCCAGATACGCAGTATTTT. Translating it yields CSASSREYPDTQYF.

The chain couples TRBV11-2 to TRBJ2-1; D unresolved. Germline V gene data show CDR1 as SGHAT and CDR2 as FQNNGV. V lost 0 bases and J lost 9, with 12 bases in between. The CDR3 is made up of 14 amino acids. CDR3 nucleotides: TGTGCCAGCAGCTTAGAGAGGATGGCAACTGAGCAGTTCTTC. This gives the protein CASSLERMATEQFF.

V gene TRBV5-1 combines with J gene TRBJ2-5, with D tentatively TRBD1 or TRBD2 (5 bases each). Germline-derived CDR1 and CDR2 are SGHRS and YFSETQ. The CDR3 is made up of 15 amino acids. Between the trimmed V and J ends, which lost 1 base and 5 bases, there was a span of 15 bases. Here the CDR3 reads CASSLNPGSWETQYF. CDR3 coding DNA: TGCGCCAGCAGCTTGAACCCAGGGAGTTGGGAGACCCAGTACTTC. The variable domain in full, completed from reference TRBV5-1 and TRBJ2-5, reads KAGVTQTPRYLIKTRGQQVTLSCSPISGHRSVSWYQQTPGQGLQFLFEYFSETQRNKGNFPGRFSGRQFSNSRSEMNVSTLELGDSALYLCASSLNPGSWETQYFGPGTRLLVL.

The chain links TRBV12-3 or TRBV12-4 to TRBJ2-5; D possibly uses TRBD1 or TRBD2 (6 bases each). Trimming pared 5 bases from V and 0 bases from J, leaving 16 bases between. The CDR3 is 16 residues long. The CDR3 DNA follows: TGTGCCAGCAGTGTAGAGGGGGGATCGTACCAAGAGACCCAGTACTTC. Amino acid sequence: CASSVEGGSYQETQYF.

This clonotype was counted a few times. V and J are TRBV29-1 and TRBJ2-1, with TRBD1 matching 7 bases. There are 14 residues in the CDR3. Germline CDR1 and CDR2: SQVTM and ANQGSEA. In nucleotides, the CDR3 is TGCGGCCACAGGGGACGTGGTGCATACAATGAGCAGTTCTTC. It specifies CGHRGRGAYNEQFF.

This chain uses TRBV5-5 with TRBJ1-1; D call uncertain. V shed 1 base and J shed 0 bases, with 10 bases lying between them. The germline V gene has CDR1 SGHKS and CDR2 YYEKEE (reference sequence). This CDR3 is built from 15 residues. CDR3 region: CASSLYLKMNTEAFF. In DNA form, the CDR3 reads TGTGCCAGCAGCTTGTATCTCAAGATGAACACTGAAGCTTTCTTT.

The chain links TRBV29-1 to TRBJ1-1; 8 positions match TRBD1. CDR1 is SQVTM, CDR2 ANQGSEA, per germline. Unmatched junction bases numbered 13, after V lost 7 bases and J lost 3 bases. This CDR3 contains 15 residues. CDR3 protein: CSAFKGAGGYTEAFF. CDR3 coding DNA: TGCAGCGCCTTTAAAGGCGCAGGGGGCTACACTGAAGCTTTCTTT.

The chain has TRBV12-3 or TRBV12-4 and TRBJ2-1; D perhaps matches TRBD2 (5 bases). Trimming took 6 bases from V and 3 from J, leaving 15 bases between them. CDR3 length: 15 amino acids. The CDR3 here is CASSSSTSGYNEQFF. DNA of the CDR3: TGTGCCAGCAGCTCTAGCACATCGGGCTACAATGAGCAGTTCTTC.

This clonotype was seen a few times. The germline gene is not matched at one end of the junction; a read error may be the cause. This chain joins TRBV5-1 and TRBJ2-1, with D perhaps assigned TRBD1 or TRBD2 (5 bases each). CDR1 SGHRS and CDR2 YFSETQ come from the germline V gene. The CDR3 has 13 amino acids. CDR3 protein: CASSSVLRDPALF. DNA of the CDR3: TGCGCCAGCAGCTCGGTCCTCCGGGACCCCGCGTTGTTC.

This clonotype came up a few times. The V gene is TRBV6-5, the J gene TRBJ1-2; 7 bases agree with TRBD1. CDR1 MNHEY and CDR2 SVGAGI come from the germline V gene. The CDR3 runs to 15 residues. Trimming took 5 bases from V and 7 from J; bases not matched to a gene: 13. The CDR3 reads CASSNTGQRVIGYTF. The CDR3 coding sequence is TGTGCCAGCAGTAACACGGGACAGAGAGTGATTGGCTACACCTTC.

This clonotype was seen once. The chain carries TRBV5-4 and TRBJ2-7; 8 bases agree with TRBD2. Germline V CDR1 and CDR2: SGHNT, YYREEE (reference sequence). This CDR3 comprises 15 residues. The junction had 12 bases not matched to a gene; V was cut back by 4 bases and J by 6 bases. CDR3 protein: CASSRGTSGSGEQYF. CDR3 in DNA: TGTGCCAGCAGCCGAGGGACTAGTGGGAGTGGCGAGCAGTACTTC.

A few counts support this clonotype. The CDR3 DNA sequence: TGTGCCAGCAGTTACTCGATAAGAAGCGAGCAGTACGTC. It codes for CASSYSIRSEQYV. This chain links TRBV6-2 or TRBV6-3 with TRBJ2-7, with no clear D. In germline, CDR1 is MNHEY, CDR2 SVGEGT. This CDR3 is 13 amino acids long. V was pared by 0 bases and J by 6 bases, with 9 bases between.

Comment on this clonotype: Possible read error: a much larger clone is one base away. The V call is TRBV9, the J call TRBJ2-1, with TRBD2 identical over 8 bases. CDR3 length equals 15 residues. V gave up 3 bases and J gave up 0 bases; unmatched junction bases: 2. From germline, CDR1 is SGDLS and CDR2 YYNGEE. The CDR3 here is CASSESGSSYNEQFF. The CDR3 DNA sequence: TGTGCCAGCAGCGAGAGCGGGAGCTCCTACAATGAGCAGTTCTTC.

V usage is TRBV5-6 and J usage is TRBJ2-1; 7 nucleotides agree with TRBD2. The CDR3 runs 13 residues. J lost 3 bases, V lost 4 bases, and 1 base had no gene match. Per germline, CDR1 SGHDT and CDR2 YYEEEE. DNA of the CDR3: TGTGCCAGCAGCAGGACTAGCTACAATGAGCAGTTCTTC. The encoded protein is CASSRTSYNEQFF.

The rearrangement links TRBV7-2 to TRBJ1-4, with D unresolved. This CDR3 has 12 residues. CDR1 is SGHTA and CDR2 is FQGNSA in the germline V gene. Between the trimmed V and J ends, which lost 1 base and 7 bases, there was a span of 4 bases. CDR3 coding DNA: TGTGCCAGCAGCTTAGAGGCTGAAAAACTGTTTTTT. It yields the protein CASSLEAEKLFF.

The chain links TRBV27 to TRBJ1-1; TRBD1 agrees at 9 bases. V shed 4 bases and J 5 bases; nucleotides not matched to a gene: 5. CDR1 is MNHEY, CDR2 SMNVEV, per germline (reference sequence). The CDR3 is 14 residues long. In DNA form, the CDR3 reads TGTGCCAGCAGTTCCGGGACAGGGAGGACTGAAGCTTTCTTT. This translates into CASSSGTGRTEAFF.

This sequence joins TRBV29-1 and TRBJ1-4; 12 bases align to TRBD1. Germline CDR1 reads SQVTM; CDR2 reads ANQGSEA. V lost 6 bases and J lost 10; bases outside the gene matches: 9. The CDR3 sequence is 14 residues long. In DNA form, the CDR3 reads TGCAGCGTCGAACCGGGACAGGGGGCTGGAAAACTGTTTTTT. Protein: CSVEPGQGAGKLFF.

This chain uses TRBV7-2 with TRBJ2-3; D is perhaps TRBD2 (6 bases). V was clipped by 5 bases and J by 0 bases, with 15 bases between them. The CDR3 has 16 amino acids. In germline, CDR1 is SGHTA, CDR2 FQGNSA. DNA for the CDR3: TGTGCCAGCAGCCTCCTAGCGCATACTAGCACAGATACGCAGTATTTT. Amino acid sequence: CASSLLAHTSTDTQYF.

The chain carries TRBV4-2 and TRBJ1-1; 7 bases line up with TRBD1. V was clipped by 5 bases and J by 0 bases; unmatched bases: 9. Germline V gives CDR1 LGHNA, CDR2 YNFKEQ. CDR3 length equals 16 residues. CDR3 loop: CASSGTAALMNTEAFF. The CDR3, as DNA: TGTGCCAGCAGCGGGACAGCAGCCCTCATGAACACTGAAGCTTTCTTT.

This chain uses TRBV7-7 with TRBJ2-7; no firm D call. Trimming took off 2 bases at V and 4 bases at J, with 9 bases between the two ends. CDR3 length: 13 residues. The germline gives CDR1 SSHAT, CDR2 FNYEAQ (reference sequence). The CDR3 protein is CASSLQATYEQYF. Written as DNA, the CDR3 is TGTGCCAGCAGCTTACAGGCTACTTACGAGCAGTACTTC.

V gene TRBV15 combines with J gene TRBJ2-1, with 8 bases identical to TRBD2. Germline lookup yields CDR1 LNHNV and CDR2 YYDKDF (reference sequence). This CDR3 region has 15 residues. The ends lost 2 bases at V and 0 bases at J; junction bases unmatched: 0. This CDR3 reads CATSRLAGSYNEQFF. In nucleotides, the CDR3 is TGTGCCACCAGCAGACTAGCGGGCTCCTACAATGAGCAGTTCTTC. Combining the CDR3 with reference TRBV15 and TRBJ2-1 gives the whole variable domain DAMVIQNPRYQVTQFGKPVTLSCSQTLNHNVMYWYQQKSSQAPKLLFHYYDKDFNNEADTPDNFQSRRPNTSFCFLDIRSPGLGDTAMYLCATSRLAGSYNEQFFGPGTRLTVL.

The chain uses TRBV28 and TRBJ1-4, with unresolved D. The CDR3 sequence is 12 residues long. CDR1 and CDR2 (germline): MDHEN, SYDVKM. The V and J ends lost 6 bases and 7 bases respectively, with 9 bases between them. For the CDR3, the DNA is TGTGCCAGCAGCACCCCAAGTGAAAAACTGTTTTTT. Its translation: CASSTPSEKLFF.

The chain couples TRBV5-1 to TRBJ2-1; 8 bases line up with TRBD2. Per the germline V gene, CDR1 is SGHRS and CDR2 is YFSETQ. Trimming at V came to 5 bases and at J to 4 bases, leaving 8 bases not matched to a gene. The CDR3 spans 15 residues. CDR3 sequence reads: CASSIFASGYNEQFF. The CDR3 coding sequence is TGCGCCAGCAGTATCTTCGCTAGCGGGTACAATGAGCAGTTCTTC. The full variable domain, in which reference TRBV5-1 and TRBJ2-1 provide the parts outside the CDR3, is KAGVTQTPRYLIKTRGQQVTLSCSPISGHRSVSWYQQTPGQGLQFLFEYFSETQRNKGNFPGRFSGRQFSNSRSEMNVSTLELGDSALYLCASSIFASGYNEQFFGPGTRLTVL.

This chain's CDR3 is CASSRKQGEPQHF. The CDR3 DNA follows: TGTGCCAGTAGCAGGAAACAGGGTGAGCCCCAGCATTTT. The chain recombines TRBV19 with TRBJ1-5, with a possible D match to TRBD1 (6 bases). V shed 6 bases and J shed 8 bases, with 14 bases lying between them. Germline CDR1 LNHDA, CDR2 SQIVND (reference sequence). This CDR3 is 13 amino acids long.

The chain employs TRBV12-3 or TRBV12-4 and TRBJ1-5; D not resolved. V lost 4 bases and J lost 2, with 12 bases in between. The CDR3 runs 15 residues. The CDR3 DNA reads as TGTGCCAGCAGTTCCCGGTCCTGGGGCAATCAGCCCCAGCATTTT. Protein product: CASSSRSWGNQPQHF.